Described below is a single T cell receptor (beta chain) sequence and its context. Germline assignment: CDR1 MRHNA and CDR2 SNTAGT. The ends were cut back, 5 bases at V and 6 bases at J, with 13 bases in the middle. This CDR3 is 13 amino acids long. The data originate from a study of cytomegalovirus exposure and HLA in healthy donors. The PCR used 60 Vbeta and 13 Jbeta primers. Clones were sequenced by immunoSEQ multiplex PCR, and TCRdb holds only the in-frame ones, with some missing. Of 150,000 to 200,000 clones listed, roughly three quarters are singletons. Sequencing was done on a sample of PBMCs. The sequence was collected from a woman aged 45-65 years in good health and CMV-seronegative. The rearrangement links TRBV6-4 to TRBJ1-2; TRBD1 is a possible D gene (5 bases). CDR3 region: CASSLELGHGYTF. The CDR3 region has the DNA TGTGCCAGCAGTCTTGAATTGGGGCATGGCTACACCTTC.